The rows below give T cell receptor beta chains drawn from one sample of a study of cytomegalovirus exposure and HLA in healthy donors. Clones were read by immunoSEQ multiplex PCR, and TCRdb kept only the in-frame ones, dropping some. The table has some 140,000 clones, about 74% seen once. Material for sequencing was PBMCs. The receptors shown here come from a young man in good health and CMV-seronegative. Both conserved end residues are part of each CDR3. Fields, in order: V gene, clone size, D gene, J gene, CDR3 DNA, CDR3 protein. A D gene is named only where the DNA matches it firmly. Clone size is stated in some rows and not others, as once, few, many or a class when expanded.

TRBV4-2	NA	NA	TRBJ2-1	TGTGCCAGCAGCCAAAACCCTAGCGAGAGGCCAGGGCAGTTCTTC	CASSQNPSERPGQFF
TRBV5-6	NA	NA	TRBJ1-1	TGTGCCAGCAGCTTGGAACAGGGCTCCTTGAACACTGAAGCTTTCTTT	CASSLEQGSLNTEAFF
TRBV6-5	NA	TRBD1	TRBJ2-7	TGTGCCAGCAAGAGTAGGACAGGGGGGACCTACGAGCAGTACTTC	CASKSRTGGTYEQYF
TRBV6-4	NA	TRBD1	TRBJ1-4	TGTGCCAGCAGTGGGGACAGGGTAGGGGAAAAACTGTTTTTT	CASSGDRVGEKLFF
TRBV11-2	NA	TRBD2	TRBJ2-1	TGTGCCAGCAGCTTAGGCCTTGTGCGGGAGGGATTGTTCGATGAGCAGTTCTTC	CASSLGLVREGLFDEQFF
TRBV4-1	NA	TRBD2	TRBJ2-1	TGCGCCAGCAGCCAGGGACTAGCGGGAGGGAATGAGCAGTTCTTC	CASSQGLAGGNEQFF
TRBV18	few	TRBD1	TRBJ1-1	TGTGCCAGCTCAACAGGGGAGGCCGGTGGCACTGAAGCTTTCTTT	CASSTGEAGGTEAFF
TRBV19	NA	TRBD1	TRBJ1-2	TGTGCCAGTACCAGGGGGTCCTATGATGGCTACACCTTC	CASTRGSYDGYTF
TRBV6-5	NA	NA	TRBJ1-1	TGTGCCAGCAGGGGGTTAGCGACTGAAGCTTTCTTT	CASRGLATEAFF
TRBV9	NA	NA	TRBJ1-2	TGTGCCAGCAGAGAACAGGGAGGGTTCGGGGGCTACACCTTC	CASREQGGFGGYTF
TRBV5-1	NA	TRBD1	TRBJ1-1	TGCGCCAGCAGCTTGGGCGGGACAGGGAACACTGAAGCTTTCTTT	CASSLGGTGNTEAFF
TRBV5-5	few	NA	TRBJ2-7	TGTGCCAGCAGCCAGCCCCCGGGATACGAGCAGTACTTC	CASSQPPGYEQYF
TRBV28	NA	NA	TRBJ2-7	TGTGCCAGCAGTTTAGATGTATACTCCTACGAGCAGTACTTC	CASSLDVYSYEQYF
TRBV28	once	TRBD1	TRBJ2-7	TGTGCCAGCGCGAACCGGGACAGTAGGGACGAGCAGTACTTC	CASANRDSRDEQYF
TRBV4-2	NA	TRBD1	TRBJ2-5	TGTGCCAGCAGCCAAGCCCAAGGACAGGGGCATCAAGAGACCCAGTACTTC	CASSQAQGQGHQETQYF
TRBV9	NA	NA	TRBJ2-2	TGTGCCAGCAGCGTAGTCGGGGATCCGAACACCGGGGAGCTGTTTTTT	CASSVVGDPNTGELFF
TRBV7-2	NA	TRBD2	TRBJ2-3	TGTGCCAGCAGCTTAGCGGGAGGGCAGGCAGATACGCAGTATTTT	CASSLAGGQADTQYF
TRBV19	once	TRBD2	TRBJ2-3	TGTGCCAGTAGTCCTTTTGGGACTAGCGGGAGAGGAGGCACAGATACGCAGTATTTT	CASSPFGTSGRGGTDTQYF
TRBV14	NA	NA	TRBJ1-1	TGTGCCAGCAGCCTTCAGAGGGACACTGAAGCTTTCTTT	CASSLQRDTEAFF
TRBV18	few	NA	TRBJ2-3	TGTGCCAGCTCACTCAGAACCACAGATACGCAGTATTTT	CASSLRTTDTQYF
TRBV27	NA	NA	TRBJ1-1	TGTGCCAGCAGTTTGGGCCAGGGGAACACTGAAGCTTTCTTT	CASSLGQGNTEAFF
TRBV5-1	NA	TRBD1	TRBJ2-2	TGCGCCAGCAGCTTGGTTAACCAGGGGGCTGCCGGGGAGCTGTTTTTT	CASSLVNQGAAGELFF
TRBV25-1	NA	NA	TRBJ2-5	TGTGCCAGCAGCCCGACGGTAGGGGCCGGAGAGACCCAGTACTTC	CASSPTVGAGETQYF
TRBV2	few	TRBD1	TRBJ2-3	TGTGCCAGCAGTGAAAGAGCAGGGGGCACAACAGATACGCAGTATTTT	CASSERAGGTTDTQYF
TRBV7-9	NA	TRBD1	TRBJ1-1	TGTGCCAGCAGCTTACCAACAGGGGGCCGAACTGAAGCTTTCTTT	CASSLPTGGRTEAFF
TRBV28	few	NA	TRBJ2-3	TGTGCCAGCAGTTCCCCCGGGGGAGGGGGGTACACAGATACGCAGTATTTT	CASSSPGGGGYTDTQYF
TRBV13	NA	TRBD1	TRBJ1-4	TGTGCCAGCAGCGCGGGGGACAGGATAAATGAAAAACTGTTTTTT	CASSAGDRINEKLFF
TRBV4-1	NA	TRBD1	TRBJ2-2	TGCGCCAGCAGCCTTGCCCGGGACAGGGCGGATCCCGGGGAGCTGTTTTTT	CASSLARDRADPGELFF
TRBV10-3	NA	NA	TRBJ2-1	TGTGCCATCAGTGAGTCACTTTTGGGGGGGCCAGTTAATGAGCAGTTCTTC	CAISESLLGGPVNEQFF
TRBV7-8	once	NA	TRBJ2-1	TGTGCCAGCAGCTCCCCGGGGGGCCGGGCCTACAATGAGCAGTTCTTC	CASSSPGGRAYNEQFF
TRBV30	NA	NA	TRBJ1-1	TGTGCCTGGAGCGGACAGTTGGAGGTCCCAGCTTTCTTT	CAWSGQLEVPAFF
TRBV2	NA	TRBD1	TRBJ2-7	TGTGCCAGCAGTGATCCTGGGGACAGGGAACGCTACGAGCAGTACTTC	CASSDPGDRERYEQYF
TRBV6-1	NA	TRBD2	TRBJ2-3	TGTGCCAGCAGTGGGGGACTAGCGGAGAGGGGGAGCACAGATACGCAGTATTTT	CASSGGLAERGSTDTQYF
TRBV2	few	NA	TRBJ2-5	TGTGCCAGCAGTGAAGTGGACAGCTACCAAGAGACCCAGTACTTC	CASSEVDSYQETQYF
TRBV19	NA	TRBD2	TRBJ2-2	TGTGCCAGTAGTATTATCCTAGCGGGGTTGAACACCGGGGAGCTGTTTTTT	CASSIILAGLNTGELFF
TRBV29-1	once	NA	TRBJ2-3	TGCAGCGTTGGAGGTCACGCGAGCACAGATACGCAGTATTTT	CSVGGHASTDTQYF
TRBV25-1	NA	NA	TRBJ1-2	TGTGCCACAGGGGTAGGCTATGGCTACACCTTC	CATGVGYGYTF
TRBV28	NA	TRBD2	TRBJ2-7	TGTGCCAGCAGTTCGATCGGGACTAGTGCCGGGTACGAGCAGTACTTC	CASSSIGTSAGYEQYF
TRBV6-1	once	TRBD2	TRBJ2-1	TGTGCCAGCAGTGAAAGGGGACTAGGGGGACGGGAGCAGTTCTTC	CASSERGLGGREQFF
TRBV5-1	NA	TRBD1	TRBJ1-4	TGCGCCAGCAGCTCTCGGCCGCGGACAGGGGCGAATAATGAAAAACTGTTTTTT	CASSSRPRTGANNEKLFF
TRBV27	NA	NA	TRBJ2-6	TGTGCCAGCAGTTTAAAGAGCTCTGGGGCCAACGTCCTGACTTTC	CASSLKSSGANVLTF
TRBV6-1	NA	NA	TRBJ2-5	TGTGCCAGCAGAATCCTTCGGAGTCAAGAGACCCAGTACTTC	CASRILRSQETQYF